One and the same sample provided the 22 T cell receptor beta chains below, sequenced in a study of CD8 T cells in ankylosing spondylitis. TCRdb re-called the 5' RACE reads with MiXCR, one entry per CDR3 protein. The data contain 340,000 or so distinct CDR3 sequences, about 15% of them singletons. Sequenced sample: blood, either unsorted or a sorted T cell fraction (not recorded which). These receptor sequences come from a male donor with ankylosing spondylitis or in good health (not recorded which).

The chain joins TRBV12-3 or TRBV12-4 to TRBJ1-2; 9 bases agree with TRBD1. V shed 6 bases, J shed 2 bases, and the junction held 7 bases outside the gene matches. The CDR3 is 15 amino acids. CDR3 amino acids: CASSRTGVGNYGYTF. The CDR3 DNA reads TGTGCCAGCAGCCGGACAGGGGTAGGCAACTATGGCTACACCTTC.

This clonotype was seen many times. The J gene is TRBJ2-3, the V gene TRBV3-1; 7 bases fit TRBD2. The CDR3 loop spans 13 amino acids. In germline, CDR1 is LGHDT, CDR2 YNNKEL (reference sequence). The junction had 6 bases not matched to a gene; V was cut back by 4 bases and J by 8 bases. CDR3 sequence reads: CASSPIAGATQYF. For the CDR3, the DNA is TGTGCCAGCAGCCCTATAGCGGGTGCTACGCAGTATTTT.

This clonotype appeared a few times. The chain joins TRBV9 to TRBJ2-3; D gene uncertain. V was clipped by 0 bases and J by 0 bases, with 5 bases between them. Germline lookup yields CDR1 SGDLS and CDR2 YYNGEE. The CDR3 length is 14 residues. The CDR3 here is CASSVAPSTDTQYF. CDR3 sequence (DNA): TGTGCCAGCAGCGTAGCCCCAAGCACAGATACGCAGTATTTT.

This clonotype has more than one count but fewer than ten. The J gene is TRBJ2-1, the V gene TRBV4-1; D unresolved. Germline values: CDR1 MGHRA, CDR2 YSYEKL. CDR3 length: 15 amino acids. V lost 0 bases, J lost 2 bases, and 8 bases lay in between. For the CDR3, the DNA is TGCGCCAGCAGCCAAGATCGTATAACCTACAATGAGCAGTTCTTC. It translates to CASSQDRITYNEQFF.

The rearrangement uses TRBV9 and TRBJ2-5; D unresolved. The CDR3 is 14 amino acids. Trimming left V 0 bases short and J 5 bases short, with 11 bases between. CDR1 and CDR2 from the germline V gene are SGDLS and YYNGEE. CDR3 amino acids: CASSVDPAVETQYF. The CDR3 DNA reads TGTGCCAGCAGCGTAGATCCGGCGGTGGAGACCCAGTACTTC.

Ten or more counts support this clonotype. The CDR3 loop is CASSLSIGGFEETQYF. The CDR3 DNA follows: TGCGCCAGCAGCTTATCAATAGGGGGTTTTGAGGAGACCCAGTACTTC. V gene TRBV5-1 combines with J gene TRBJ2-5; D might be TRBD1 (6 bases). V lost 2 bases and J lost 5, with 19 bases in between. CDR1 and CDR2 (germline): SGHRS, YFSETQ. The CDR3 runs to 16 residues.

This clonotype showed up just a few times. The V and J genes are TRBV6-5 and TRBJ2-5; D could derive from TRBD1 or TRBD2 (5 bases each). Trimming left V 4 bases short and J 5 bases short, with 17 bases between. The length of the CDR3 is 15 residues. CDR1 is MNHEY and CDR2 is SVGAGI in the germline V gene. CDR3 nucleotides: TGTGCCAGCAGTTCCCCTCGTGCCTGGGGGGAGACCCAGTACTTC. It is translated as CASSSPRAWGETQYF.

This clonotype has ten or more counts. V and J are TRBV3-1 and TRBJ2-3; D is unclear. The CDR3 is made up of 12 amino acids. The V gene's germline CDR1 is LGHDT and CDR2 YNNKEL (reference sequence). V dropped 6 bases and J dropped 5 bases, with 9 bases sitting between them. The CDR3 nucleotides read TGTGCCAGCAGTCGCGTTAAAGATACGCAGTATTTT. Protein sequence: CASSRVKDTQYF.

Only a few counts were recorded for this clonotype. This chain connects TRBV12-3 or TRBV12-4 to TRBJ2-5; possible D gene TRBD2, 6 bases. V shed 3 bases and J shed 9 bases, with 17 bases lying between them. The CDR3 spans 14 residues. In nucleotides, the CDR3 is TGTGCCAGCAGTTTTAAGCGCGTGAGGGAGGCCCAGTACTTC. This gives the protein CASSFKRVREAQYF.

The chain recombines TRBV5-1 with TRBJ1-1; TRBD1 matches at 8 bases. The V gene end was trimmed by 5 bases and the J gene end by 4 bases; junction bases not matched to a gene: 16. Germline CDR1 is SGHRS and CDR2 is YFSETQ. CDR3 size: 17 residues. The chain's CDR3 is CASRPYLAGGVGTEAFF. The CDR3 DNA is TGCGCCAGCAGGCCGTACTTGGCAGGGGGCGTTGGCACTGAAGCTTTCTTT.

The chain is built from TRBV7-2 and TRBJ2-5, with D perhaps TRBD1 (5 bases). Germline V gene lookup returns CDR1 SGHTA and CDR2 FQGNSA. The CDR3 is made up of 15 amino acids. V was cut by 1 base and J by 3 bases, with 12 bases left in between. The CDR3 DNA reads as TGTGCCAGCAGCTTAGATTCCAGGGATGAAGAGACCCAGTACTTC. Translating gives CASSLDSRDEETQYF.

CDR3 loop: CASSLAKTGYGYTF. DNA for the CDR3: TGTGCCAGCAGCTTAGCGAAGACAGGCTATGGCTACACCTTC. The chain combines TRBV7-2 with TRBJ1-2, with D perhaps matching TRBD1 (6 bases). Germline V gives CDR1 SGHTA, CDR2 FQGNSA. The CDR3 spans 14 residues. V was trimmed by 0 bases and J by 4 bases, leaving 9 bases between them.

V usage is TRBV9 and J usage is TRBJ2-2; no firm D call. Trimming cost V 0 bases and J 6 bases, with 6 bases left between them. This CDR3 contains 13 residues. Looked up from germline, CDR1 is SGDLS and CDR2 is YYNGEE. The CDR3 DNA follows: TGTGCCAGCAGCGTAGAAGCGTCCGGGGAGCTGTTTTTT. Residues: CASSVEASGELFF.

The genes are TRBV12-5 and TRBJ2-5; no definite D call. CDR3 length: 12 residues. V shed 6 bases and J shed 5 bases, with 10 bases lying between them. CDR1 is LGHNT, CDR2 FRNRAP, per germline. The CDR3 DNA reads TGTGCTAGTGGGGGTCCCTCGGAGACCCAGTACTTC. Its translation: CASGGPSETQYF.

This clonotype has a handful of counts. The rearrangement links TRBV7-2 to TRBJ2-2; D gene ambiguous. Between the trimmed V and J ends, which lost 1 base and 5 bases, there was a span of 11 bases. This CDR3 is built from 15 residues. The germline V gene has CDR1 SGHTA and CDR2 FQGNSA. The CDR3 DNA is TGTGCCAGCAGCTTAGTCAACCTTGTTACCGGGGAGCTGTTTTTT. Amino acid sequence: CASSLVNLVTGELFF.

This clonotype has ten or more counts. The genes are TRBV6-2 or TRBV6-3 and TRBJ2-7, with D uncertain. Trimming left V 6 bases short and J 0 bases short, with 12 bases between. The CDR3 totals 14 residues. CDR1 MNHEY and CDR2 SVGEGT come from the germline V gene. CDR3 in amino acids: CASSPTLSSYEQYF. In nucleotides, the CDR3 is TGTGCCAGCAGCCCCACATTGAGCTCCTACGAGCAGTACTTC.

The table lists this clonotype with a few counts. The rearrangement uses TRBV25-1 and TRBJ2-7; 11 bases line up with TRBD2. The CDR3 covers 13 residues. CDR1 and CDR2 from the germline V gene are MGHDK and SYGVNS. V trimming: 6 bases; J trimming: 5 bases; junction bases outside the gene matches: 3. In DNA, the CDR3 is TGTGCCAGCAGCACTAGCGGGAGTAACGAGCAGTACTTC. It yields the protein CASSTSGSNEQYF.

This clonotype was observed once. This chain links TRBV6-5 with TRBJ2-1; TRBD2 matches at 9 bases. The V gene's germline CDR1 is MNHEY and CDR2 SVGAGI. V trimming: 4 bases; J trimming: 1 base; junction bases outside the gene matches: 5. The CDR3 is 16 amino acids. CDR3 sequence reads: CASSSHSGGSYNEQFF. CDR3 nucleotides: TGTGCCAGCAGTTCTCATAGCGGGGGTTCCTACAATGAGCAGTTCTTC.

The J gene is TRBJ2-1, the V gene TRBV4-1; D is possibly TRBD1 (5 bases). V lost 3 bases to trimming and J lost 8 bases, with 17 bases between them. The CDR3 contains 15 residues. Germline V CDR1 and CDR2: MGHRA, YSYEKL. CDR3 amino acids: CASSHGGAINHEQFF. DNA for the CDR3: TGCGCCAGCAGCCATGGTGGGGCGATCAACCATGAGCAGTTCTTC.

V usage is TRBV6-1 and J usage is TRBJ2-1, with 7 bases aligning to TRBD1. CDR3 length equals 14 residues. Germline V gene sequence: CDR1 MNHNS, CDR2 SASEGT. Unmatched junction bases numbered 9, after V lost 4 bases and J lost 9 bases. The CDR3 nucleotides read TGTGCCAGCAGTGGCCGGGACAGTCTCAGTGAGCAGTTCTTC. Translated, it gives CASSGRDSLSEQFF.

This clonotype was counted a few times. CDR3 sequence: CASRTTGTYEQYF. CDR3 sequence (DNA): TGTGCCAGCAGAACCACAGGGACCTACGAGCAGTACTTC. The chain uses TRBV7-9 and TRBJ2-7, with a tentative D call TRBD1 (6 bases). Germline V gene data show CDR1 as SEHNR and CDR2 as FQNEAQ (reference sequence). The V end was cut by 6 bases, the J end by 2 bases, with 11 bases between. The CDR3 is 13 residues long.

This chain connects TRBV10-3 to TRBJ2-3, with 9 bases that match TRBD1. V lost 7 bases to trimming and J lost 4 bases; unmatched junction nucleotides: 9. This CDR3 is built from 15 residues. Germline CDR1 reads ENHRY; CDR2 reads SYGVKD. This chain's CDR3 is CAIKVTDRGADTQYF. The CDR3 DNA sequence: TGTGCCATCAAGGTCACGGACAGGGGTGCAGATACGCAGTATTTT.